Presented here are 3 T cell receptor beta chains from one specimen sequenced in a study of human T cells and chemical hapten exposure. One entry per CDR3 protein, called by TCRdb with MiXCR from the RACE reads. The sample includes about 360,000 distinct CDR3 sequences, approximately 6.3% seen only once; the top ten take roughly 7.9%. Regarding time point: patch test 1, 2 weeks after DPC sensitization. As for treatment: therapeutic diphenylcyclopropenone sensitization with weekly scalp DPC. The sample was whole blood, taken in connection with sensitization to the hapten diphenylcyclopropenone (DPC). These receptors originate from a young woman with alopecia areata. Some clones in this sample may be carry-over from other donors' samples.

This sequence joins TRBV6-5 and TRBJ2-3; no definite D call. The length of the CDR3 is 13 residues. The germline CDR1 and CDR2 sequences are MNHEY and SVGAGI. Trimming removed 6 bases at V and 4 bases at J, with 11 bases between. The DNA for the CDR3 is TGTGCCAGCAGAAGTTCCCTCTCAGATACGCAGTATTTT. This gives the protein CASRSSLSDTQYF.

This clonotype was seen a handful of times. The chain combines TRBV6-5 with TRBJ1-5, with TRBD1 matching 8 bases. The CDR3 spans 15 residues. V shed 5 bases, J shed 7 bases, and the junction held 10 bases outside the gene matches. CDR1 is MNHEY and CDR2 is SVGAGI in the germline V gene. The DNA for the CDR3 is TGTGCCAGCAGTGAACGGACAGGGAGCGTACAGCCCCAGCATTTT. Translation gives CASSERTGSVQPQHF.

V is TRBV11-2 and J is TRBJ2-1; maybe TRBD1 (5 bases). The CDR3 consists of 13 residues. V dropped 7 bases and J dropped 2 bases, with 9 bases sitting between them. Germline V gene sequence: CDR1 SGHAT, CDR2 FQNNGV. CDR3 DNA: TGTGCCAGCAAGGGGCTGGCCTACAATGAGCAGTTCTTC. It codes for CASKGLAYNEQFF.